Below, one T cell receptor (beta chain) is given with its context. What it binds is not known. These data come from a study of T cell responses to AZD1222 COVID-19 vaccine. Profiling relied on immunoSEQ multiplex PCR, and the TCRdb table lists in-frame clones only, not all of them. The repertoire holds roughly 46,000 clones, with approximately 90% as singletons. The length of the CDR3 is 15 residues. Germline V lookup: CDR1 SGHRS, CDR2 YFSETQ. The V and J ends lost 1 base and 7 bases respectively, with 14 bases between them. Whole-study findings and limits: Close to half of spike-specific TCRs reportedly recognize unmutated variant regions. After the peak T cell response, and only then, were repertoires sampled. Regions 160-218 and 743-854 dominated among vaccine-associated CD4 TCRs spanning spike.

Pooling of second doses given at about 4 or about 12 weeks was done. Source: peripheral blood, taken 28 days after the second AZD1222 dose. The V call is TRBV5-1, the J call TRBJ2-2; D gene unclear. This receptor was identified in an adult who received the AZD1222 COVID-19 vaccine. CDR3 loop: CASSLSRLPLGELFF. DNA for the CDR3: TGCGCCAGCAGCTTGTCGAGACTCCCCCTCGGGGAGCTGTTTTTT.